This T cell receptor (beta chain) was observed in a study of Ad26.COV2.S vaccination and SARS-CoV-2 variants. This clone was detected once. Indicated treatment: some 20 received Ad26.COV2.S at low or high dose, single or two shots; 5 received placebo; per-sample allocation not given. The investigators took samples on day 63 after the first vaccine or placebo injection. This adult donor, from Boston, was 18-55 years old. Clones were sequenced by immunoSEQ multiplex PCR, and TCRdb holds only the in-frame ones, with some missing. Counted here are about 240,000 clones, roughly 88% occurring once; the ten biggest clones make up about 10%. This TCR was sampled from a person between 18 and 60 years old who received the Ad26.COV2.S COVID-19 vaccine or a placebo. The sample consisted of peripheral blood, taken in a trial of Ad26.COV2.S vaccine versus placebo.

The CDR3 sequence: CASSIRQGDSPLHF. The CDR3 DNA is TGTGCCAGCAGCATTAGACAGGGTGATTCACCCCTCCACTTT. V is TRBV6-6 and J is TRBJ1-6; 7 positions agree with TRBD1. From germline, CDR1 is MNHNY and CDR2 SVGAGI (reference sequence). V was clipped by 6 bases and J by 8 bases; unmatched bases: 7. The CDR3 consists of 14 residues.